Shown below are 3 T cell receptor beta chains from a single sample sequenced in a study of blood T cells in healthy people across ages. Primed by a sample-barcoded 5' primer and a J-beta primer mix, a second PCR proceeded for 7 to 11 cycles. Each CDR3 protein gets one entry after TCRdb re-called the 5' RACE reads with MiXCR. The data hold hundreds of thousands of distinct CDR3 sequences, with over 40% observed a single time. Sequencing was carried out using blood. All receptors derive from a woman older than 75 in good health.

This clonotype was counted a single time. The chain links TRBV28 to TRBJ1-2; maybe TRBD1 (6 bases). CDR3 length equals 16 residues. Trimming cost V 3 bases and J 8 bases, with 22 bases left between them. Germline V gene lookup returns CDR1 MDHEN and CDR2 SYDVKM. The DNA of the CDR3 is TGTGCCAGCAGTTTGCGGACCGGGACAACTTATGGCGGCTACACCTTC. Protein product: CASSLRTGTTYGGYTF.

J is TRBJ1-2 and V is TRBV2; no clear D. V was clipped by 3 bases and J by 7 bases, with 9 bases between them. The CDR3 loop spans 12 amino acids. The germline V gene has CDR1 SNHLY and CDR2 FYNNEI. The DNA of the CDR3 is TGTGCCAGCAGTGAGGAGACCGGTGGCTACACCTTC. Amino acid sequence: CASSEETGGYTF.

The chain carries TRBV6-5 and TRBJ2-2, with 13 positions matching TRBD2. CDR3 length: 16 residues. The trim removed 6 bases at V and 0 bases at J, leaving 1 base unmatched. The V gene's germline CDR1 is MNHEY and CDR2 SVGAGI. The CDR3 nucleotides are TGTGCCAGCAGACTAGCGGGGGGGCCGAACACCGGGGAGCTGTTTTTT. Residues: CASRLAGGPNTGELFF.